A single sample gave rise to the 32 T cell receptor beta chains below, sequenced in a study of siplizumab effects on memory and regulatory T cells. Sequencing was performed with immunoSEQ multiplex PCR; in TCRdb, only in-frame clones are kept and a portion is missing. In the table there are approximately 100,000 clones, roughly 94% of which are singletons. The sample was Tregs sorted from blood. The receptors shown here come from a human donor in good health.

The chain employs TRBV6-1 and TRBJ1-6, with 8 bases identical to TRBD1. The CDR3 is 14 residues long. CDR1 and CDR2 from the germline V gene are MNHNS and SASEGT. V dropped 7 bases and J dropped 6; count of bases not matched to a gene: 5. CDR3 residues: CASTRTGPNSPLHF. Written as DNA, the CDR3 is TGTGCCAGCACCCGGACAGGGCCTAATTCACCCCTCCACTTT.

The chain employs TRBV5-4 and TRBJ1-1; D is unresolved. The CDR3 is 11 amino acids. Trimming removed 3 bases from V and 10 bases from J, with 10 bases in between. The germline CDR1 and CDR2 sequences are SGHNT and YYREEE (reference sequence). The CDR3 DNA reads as TGTGCCAGCAGCTCGGATAACGGAGCTTTCTTT. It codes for CASSSDNGAFF.

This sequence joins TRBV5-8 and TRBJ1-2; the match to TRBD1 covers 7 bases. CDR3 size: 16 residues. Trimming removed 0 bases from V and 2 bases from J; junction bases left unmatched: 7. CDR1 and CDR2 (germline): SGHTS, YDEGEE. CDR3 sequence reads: CASSLAGPGGNYGYTF. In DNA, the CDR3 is TGTGCCAGCAGCTTGGCAGGCCCAGGGGGGAACTATGGCTACACCTTC.

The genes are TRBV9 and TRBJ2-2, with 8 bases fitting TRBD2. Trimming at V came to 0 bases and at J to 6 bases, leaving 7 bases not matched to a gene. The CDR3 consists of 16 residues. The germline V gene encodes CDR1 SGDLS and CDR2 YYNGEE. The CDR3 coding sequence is TGTGCCAGCAGCGTAGGGGGCGGGAGGCACCCCGGGGAGCTGTTTTTT. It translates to CASSVGGGRHPGELFF.

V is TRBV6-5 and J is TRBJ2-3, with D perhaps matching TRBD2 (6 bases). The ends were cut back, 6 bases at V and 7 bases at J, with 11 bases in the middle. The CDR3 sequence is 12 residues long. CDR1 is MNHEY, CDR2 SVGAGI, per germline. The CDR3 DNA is TGTGCCAGCAGCCGAGGGACTTATACGCAGTATTTT. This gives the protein CASSRGTYTQYF.

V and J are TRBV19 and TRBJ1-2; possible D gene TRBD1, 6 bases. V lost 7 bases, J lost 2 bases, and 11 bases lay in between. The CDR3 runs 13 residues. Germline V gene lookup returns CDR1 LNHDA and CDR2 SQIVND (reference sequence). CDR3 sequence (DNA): TGTGCCAGTATGGGGGCAGTAAACTATGGCTACACCTTC. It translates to CASMGAVNYGYTF. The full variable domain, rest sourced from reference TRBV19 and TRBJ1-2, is DGGITQSPKYLFRKEGQNVTLSCEQNLNHDAMYWYRQDPGQGLRLIYYSQIVNDFQKGDIAEGYSVSREKKESFPLTVTSAQKNPTAFYLCASMGAVNYGYTFGSGTRLTVV.

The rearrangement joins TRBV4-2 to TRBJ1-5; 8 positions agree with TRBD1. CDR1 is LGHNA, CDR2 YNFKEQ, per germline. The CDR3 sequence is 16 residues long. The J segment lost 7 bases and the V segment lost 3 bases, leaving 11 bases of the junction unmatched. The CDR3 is CASSQSDRGQGQPQHF. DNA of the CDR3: TGTGCCAGCAGCCAGTCTGATCGTGGACAGGGCCAGCCCCAGCATTTT.

In nucleotides, the CDR3 is TGTGCCAGCAGCCGGAGGCTCTTAAACACTGAAGCTTTCTTT. Amino acids: CASSRRLLNTEAFF. V gene TRBV27 combines with J gene TRBJ1-1; no reliable D call. This CDR3 spans 14 amino acids. V lost 6 bases to trimming and J lost 2 bases, with 13 bases between them. Germline V gene sequence: CDR1 MNHEY, CDR2 SMNVEV (reference sequence).

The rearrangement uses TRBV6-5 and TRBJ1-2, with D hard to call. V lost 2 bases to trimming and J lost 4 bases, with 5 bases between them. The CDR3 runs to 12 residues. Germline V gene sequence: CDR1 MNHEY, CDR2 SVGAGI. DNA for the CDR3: TGTGCCAGCAGTTACGAGGTCTATGGCTACACCTTC. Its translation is CASSYEVYGYTF.

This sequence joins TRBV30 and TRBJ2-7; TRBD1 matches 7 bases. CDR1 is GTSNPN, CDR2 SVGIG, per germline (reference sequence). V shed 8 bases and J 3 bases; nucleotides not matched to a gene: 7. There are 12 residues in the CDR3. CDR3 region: CAGRDSLYEQYF. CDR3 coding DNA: TGTGCCGGCCGGGACAGTCTCTACGAGCAGTACTTC. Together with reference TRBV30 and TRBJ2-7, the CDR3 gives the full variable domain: SQTIHQWPATLVQPVGSPLSLECTVEGTSNPNLYWYRQAAGRGLQLLFYSVGIGQISSEVPQNLSASRPQDRQFILSSKKLLLSDSGFYLCAGRDSLYEQYFGPGTRLTVT.

The CDR3 DNA reads TGTGCCAGCAGCTTAACCAGGGACTATGGCTACACCTTC. It encodes CASSLTRDYGYTF. The chain carries TRBV7-2 and TRBJ1-2, with D maybe TRBD1 (5 bases). Germline V gene sequence: CDR1 SGHTA, CDR2 FQGNSA. This CDR3 spans 13 amino acids. Trimming left V 2 bases short and J 3 bases short, with 7 bases between.

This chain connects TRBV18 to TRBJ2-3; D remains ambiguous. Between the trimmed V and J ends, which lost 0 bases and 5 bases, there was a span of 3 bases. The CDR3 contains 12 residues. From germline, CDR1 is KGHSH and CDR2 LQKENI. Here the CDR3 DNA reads TGTGCCAGCTCACCACCCTTAGATACGCAGTATTTT. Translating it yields CASSPPLDTQYF.

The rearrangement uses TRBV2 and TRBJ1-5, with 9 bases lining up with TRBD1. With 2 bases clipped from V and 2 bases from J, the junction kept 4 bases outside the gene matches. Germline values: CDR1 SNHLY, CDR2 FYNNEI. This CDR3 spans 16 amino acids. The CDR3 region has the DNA TGTGCCAGCAGTGAATGGGGACAGGGCGGCAATCAGCCCCAGCATTTT. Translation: CASSEWGQGGNQPQHF.

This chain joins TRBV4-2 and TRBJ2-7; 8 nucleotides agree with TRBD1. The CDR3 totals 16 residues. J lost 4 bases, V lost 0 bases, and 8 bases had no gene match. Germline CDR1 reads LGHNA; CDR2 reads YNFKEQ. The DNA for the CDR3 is TGTGCCAGCAGCCAAGACGGGGTGACAGGGGTGTACGAGCAGTACTTC. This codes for CASSQDGVTGVYEQYF.

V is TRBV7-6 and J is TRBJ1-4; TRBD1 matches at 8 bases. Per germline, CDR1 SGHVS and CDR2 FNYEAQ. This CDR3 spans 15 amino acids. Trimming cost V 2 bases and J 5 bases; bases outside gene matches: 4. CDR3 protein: CASSLSDRENEKLFF. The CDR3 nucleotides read TGTGCCAGCAGCTTATCGGACAGGGAGAATGAAAAACTGTTTTTT.

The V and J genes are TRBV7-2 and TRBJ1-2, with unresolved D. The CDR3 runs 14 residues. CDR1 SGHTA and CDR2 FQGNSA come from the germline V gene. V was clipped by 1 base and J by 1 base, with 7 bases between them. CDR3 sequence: CASSLDGVNYGYTF. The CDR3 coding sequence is TGTGCCAGCAGCTTAGATGGGGTTAACTATGGCTACACCTTC. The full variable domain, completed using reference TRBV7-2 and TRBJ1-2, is GAGVSQSPSNKVTEKGKDVELRCDPISGHTALYWYRQSLGQGLEFLIYFQGNSAPDKSGLPSDRFSAERTGGSVSTLTIQRTQQEDSAVYLCASSLDGVNYGYTFGSGTRLTVV.

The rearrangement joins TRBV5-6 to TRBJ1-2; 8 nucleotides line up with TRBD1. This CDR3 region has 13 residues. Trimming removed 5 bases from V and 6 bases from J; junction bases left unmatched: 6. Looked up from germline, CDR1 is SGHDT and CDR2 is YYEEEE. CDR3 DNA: TGTGCCAGCAGTTCAGGGGGCGAGCATGGCTACACCTTC. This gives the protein CASSSGGEHGYTF.

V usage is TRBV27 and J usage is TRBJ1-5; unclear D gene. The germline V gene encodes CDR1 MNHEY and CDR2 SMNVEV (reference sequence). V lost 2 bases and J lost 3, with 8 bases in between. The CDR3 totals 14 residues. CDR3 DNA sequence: TGTGCCAGCAGTTTAAGTTGGTTCAATCAGCCCCAGCATTTT. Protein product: CASSLSWFNQPQHF.

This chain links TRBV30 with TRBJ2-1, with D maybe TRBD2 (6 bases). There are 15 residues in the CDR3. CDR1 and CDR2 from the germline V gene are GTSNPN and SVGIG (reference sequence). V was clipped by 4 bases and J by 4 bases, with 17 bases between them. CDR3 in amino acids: CAWTIWDSKYNEQFF. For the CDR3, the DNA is TGTGCCTGGACGATATGGGACTCGAAGTACAATGAGCAGTTCTTC.

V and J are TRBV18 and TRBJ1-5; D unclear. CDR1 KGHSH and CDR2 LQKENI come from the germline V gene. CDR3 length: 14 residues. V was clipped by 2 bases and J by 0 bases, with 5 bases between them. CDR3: CASSPDSSNQPQHF. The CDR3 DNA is TGTGCCAGCTCACCAGACTCTAGCAATCAGCCCCAGCATTTT.

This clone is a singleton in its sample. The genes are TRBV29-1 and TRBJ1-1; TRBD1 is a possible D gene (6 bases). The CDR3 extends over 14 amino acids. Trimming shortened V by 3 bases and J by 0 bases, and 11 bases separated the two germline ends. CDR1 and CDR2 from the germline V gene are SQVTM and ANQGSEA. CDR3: CSVEQDSMNTEAFF. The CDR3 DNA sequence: TGCAGCGTTGAGCAGGACAGTATGAACACTGAAGCTTTCTTT.

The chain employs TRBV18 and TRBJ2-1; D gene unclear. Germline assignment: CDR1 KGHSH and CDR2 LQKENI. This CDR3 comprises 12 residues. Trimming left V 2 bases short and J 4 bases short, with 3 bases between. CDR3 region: CASSPEYNEQFF. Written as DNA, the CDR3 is TGTGCCAGCTCACCAGAATACAATGAGCAGTTCTTC.

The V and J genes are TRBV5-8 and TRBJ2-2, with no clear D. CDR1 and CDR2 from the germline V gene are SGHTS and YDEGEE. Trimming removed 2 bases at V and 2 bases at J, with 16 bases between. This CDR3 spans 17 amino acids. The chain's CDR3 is CASSFSWSRTNTGELFF. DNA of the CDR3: TGTGCCAGCAGCTTTAGCTGGTCGAGGACCAACACCGGGGAGCTGTTTTTT.

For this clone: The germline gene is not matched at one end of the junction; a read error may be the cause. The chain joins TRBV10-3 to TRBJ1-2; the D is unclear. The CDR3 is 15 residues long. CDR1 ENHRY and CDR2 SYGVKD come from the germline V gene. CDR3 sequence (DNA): TGTGCCAGCAGTTACTCGTCCGGGCTTAACTATGGCTACACCTTC. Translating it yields CASSYSSGLNYGYTF.

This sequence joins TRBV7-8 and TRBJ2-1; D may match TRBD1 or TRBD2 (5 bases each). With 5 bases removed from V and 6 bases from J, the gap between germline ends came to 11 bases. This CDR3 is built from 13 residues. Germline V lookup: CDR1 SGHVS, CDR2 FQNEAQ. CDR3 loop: CASSPWDVNEQFF. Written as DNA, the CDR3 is TGTGCCAGCAGCCCATGGGACGTCAATGAGCAGTTCTTC. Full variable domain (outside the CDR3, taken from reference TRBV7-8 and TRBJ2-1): GAGVSQSPRYKVAKRGQDVALRCDPISGHVSLFWYQQALGQGPEFLTYFQNEAQLDKSGLPSDRFFAERPEGSVSTLKIQRTQQEDSAVYLCASSPWDVNEQFFGPGTRLTVL.

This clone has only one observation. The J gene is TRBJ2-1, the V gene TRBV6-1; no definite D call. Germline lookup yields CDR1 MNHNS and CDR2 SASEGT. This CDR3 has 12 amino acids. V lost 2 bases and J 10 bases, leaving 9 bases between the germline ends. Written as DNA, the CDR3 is TGTGCCAGCAGTGAAACCCTCGGGGAGCAGTTCTTC. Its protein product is CASSETLGEQFF.

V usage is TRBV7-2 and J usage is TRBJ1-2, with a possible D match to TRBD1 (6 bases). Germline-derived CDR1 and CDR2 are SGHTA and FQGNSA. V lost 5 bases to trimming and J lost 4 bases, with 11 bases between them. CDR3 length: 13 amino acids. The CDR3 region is CASSRDITYGYTF. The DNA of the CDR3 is TGTGCCAGCAGCCGGGACATAACCTATGGCTACACCTTC. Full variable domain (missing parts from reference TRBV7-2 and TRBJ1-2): GAGVSQSPSNKVTEKGKDVELRCDPISGHTALYWYRQSLGQGLEFLIYFQGNSAPDKSGLPSDRFSAERTGGSVSTLTIQRTQQEDSAVYLCASSRDITYGYTFGSGTRLTVV.

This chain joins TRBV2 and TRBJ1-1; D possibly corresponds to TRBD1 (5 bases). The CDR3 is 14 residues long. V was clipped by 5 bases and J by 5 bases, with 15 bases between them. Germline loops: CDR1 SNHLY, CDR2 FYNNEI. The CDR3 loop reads CASSSQGGGTEAFF. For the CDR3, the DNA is TGTGCCAGCAGTTCTCAGGGAGGAGGTACTGAAGCTTTCTTT. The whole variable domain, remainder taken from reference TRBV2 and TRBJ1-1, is EPEVTQTPSHQVTQMGQEVILRCVPISNHLYFYWYRQILGQKVEFLVSFYNNEISEKSEIFDDQFSVERPDGSNFTLKIRSTKLEDSAMYFCASSSQGGGTEAFFGQGTRLTVV.

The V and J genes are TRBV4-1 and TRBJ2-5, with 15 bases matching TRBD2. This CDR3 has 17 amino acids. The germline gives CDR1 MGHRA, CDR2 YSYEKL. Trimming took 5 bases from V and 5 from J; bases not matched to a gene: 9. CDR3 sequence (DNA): TGCGCCAGCAGCGCGGGACTAGCGGGGGGCAGGGGGGAGACCCAGTACTTC. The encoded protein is CASSAGLAGGRGETQYF.

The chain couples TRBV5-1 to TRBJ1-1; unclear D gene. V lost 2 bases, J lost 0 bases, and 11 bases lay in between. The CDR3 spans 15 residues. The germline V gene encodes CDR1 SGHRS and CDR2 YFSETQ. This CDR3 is CASSFNPSMNTEAFF. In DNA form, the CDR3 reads TGCGCCAGCAGCTTTAATCCCAGCATGAACACTGAAGCTTTCTTT.

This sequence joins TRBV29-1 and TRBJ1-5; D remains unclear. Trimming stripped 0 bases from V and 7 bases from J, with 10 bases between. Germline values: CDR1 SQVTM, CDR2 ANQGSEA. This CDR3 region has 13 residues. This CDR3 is CSVEDKAGQPQHF. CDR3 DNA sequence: TGCAGCGTTGAAGATAAGGCGGGCCAGCCCCAGCATTTT.

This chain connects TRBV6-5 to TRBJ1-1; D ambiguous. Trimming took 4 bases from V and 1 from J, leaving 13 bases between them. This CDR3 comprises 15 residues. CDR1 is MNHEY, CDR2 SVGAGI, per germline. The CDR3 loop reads CASSWTGSSNTEAFF. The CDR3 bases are TGTGCCAGCAGTTGGACGGGGTCCTCGAACACTGAAGCTTTCTTT.